The 26 T cell receptor beta chains below were found in one sample sequenced in a study of blood T cell repertoires in COVID-19. Some clones are missing from TCRdb's copy, which holds only in-frame ones; the method was immunoSEQ multiplex PCR. This sample carries approximately 140,000 clones, about 85% of them seen once, and the ten largest clones take roughly 1.5%. The sequencing sample was made of peripheral blood. The receptors were gathered from a human donor in a cohort sampled during active COVID-19.

Only one count was recorded for this clone. The genes are TRBV19 and TRBJ2-1, with D uncertain. The CDR3 covers 13 residues. V was cut by 2 bases and J by 10 bases, with 12 bases left in between. Germline-derived CDR1 and CDR2 are LNHDA and SQIVND (reference sequence). The CDR3 DNA follows: TGTGCCAGTAGTATATCCCTAGTGCGAGAGCAGTTCTTC. Translating it yields CASSISLVREQFF.

This sequence joins TRBV7-2 and TRBJ2-3, with 7 bases matching TRBD1. V lost 3 bases to trimming and J lost 5 bases; unmatched junction nucleotides: 8. There are 15 residues in the CDR3. Germline V gene lookup returns CDR1 SGHTA and CDR2 FQGNSA. The CDR3 DNA sequence: TGTGCCAGCAGCTTGTCCAGGGGGAAAGTAGATACGCAGTATTTT. It yields the protein CASSLSRGKVDTQYF.

As concerns this clone: This is likely a read error, given that the CDR3 carries no conserved phenylalanine or tryptophan at its end. The DNA is left out, because the CDR3 cannot be placed on it with certainty; the CDR3 is given as TCRdb lists it. V gene TRBV19 combines with J gene TRBJ1-1; the DNA was not used to check the table's D call, TRBD1. 14 amino acids form the CDR3, both terminal residues included. Germline CDR1 reads LNHDA; CDR2 reads SQIVND (reference sequence). This CDR3 reads CASTRGTGDSAFST.

The J gene is TRBJ2-3, the V gene TRBV4-2; 10 bases are a match to TRBD2. J was trimmed by 6 bases and V by 2 bases; bases with no gene match: 8. The CDR3 extends over 16 amino acids. Per germline, CDR1 LGHNA and CDR2 YNFKEQ. This chain's CDR3 is CASSQTKREGYDTQYF. The DNA of the CDR3 is TGTGCCAGCAGCCAAACCAAGCGGGAGGGCTACGATACGCAGTATTTT.

This clone was detected once. The chain is built from TRBV2 and TRBJ1-2, with D perhaps matching TRBD1 (6 bases). Germline V gene data show CDR1 as SNHLY and CDR2 as FYNNEI. V was shortened by 6 bases and J by 0 bases, with 23 bases between the two germline ends. This CDR3 is 18 amino acids long. CDR3: CASSADGTHNLSNYGYTF. The CDR3 bases are TGTGCCAGCAGCGCGGACGGGACACATAACCTCTCTAACTATGGCTACACCTTC. The full variable domain, with the rest looked up from reference TRBV2 and TRBJ1-2, is EPEVTQTPSHQVTQMGQEVILRCVPISNHLYFYWYRQILGQKVEFLVSFYNNEISEKSEIFDDQFSVERPDGSNFTLKIRSTKLEDSAMYFCASSADGTHNLSNYGYTFGSGTRLTVV.

The chain recombines TRBV5-1 with TRBJ2-7; the match to TRBD2 covers 10 bases. The CDR3 runs 19 residues. Looked up from germline, CDR1 is SGHRS and CDR2 is YFSETQ. The V gene end was trimmed by 6 bases and the J gene end by 2 bases; junction bases not matched to a gene: 20. The CDR3 sequence: CASTLGIAGGPRLPYEQYF. Written as DNA, the CDR3 is TGCGCCAGCACCCTTGGAATAGCGGGAGGCCCCCGTCTTCCCTACGAGCAGTACTTC.

In this sample, this clone turned up once. At one end, the junction sequence differs from germline, possibly due to a read error. The rearrangement links TRBV2 to TRBJ1-2, with a weak D call TRBD1 (6 bases). The CDR3 length is 13 residues. Germline loops: CDR1 SNHLY, CDR2 FYNNEI. CDR3 region: CAGSRDNNYGYTF. CDR3 in DNA: TGTGCCGGCAGCCGGGACAATAACTATGGCTACACCTTC.

This clone was counted a single time. The rearrangement uses TRBV29-1 and TRBJ2-1, with D perhaps TRBD2 (5 bases). CDR3 size: 15 residues. Trimming stripped 2 bases from V and 9 bases from J, with 20 bases between. From germline, CDR1 is SQVTM and CDR2 ANQGSEA. Written as DNA, the CDR3 is TGCAGCGTTGAACTGCCCCGAGGGCCCGATCTTGAGCAGTTCTTC. This codes for CSVELPRGPDLEQFF.

This clone was counted a single time. V and J are TRBV29-1 and TRBJ1-2; TRBD1 is a possible D gene (5 bases). Per germline, CDR1 SQVTM and CDR2 ANQGSEA. Trimming took off 2 bases at V and 0 bases at J, with 10 bases between the two ends. CDR3 length equals 14 residues. The CDR3 DNA sequence: TGCAGCGTTGAATTCGGGGGGGCTAACTATGGCTACACCTTC. Translation gives CSVEFGGANYGYTF.

The chain combines TRBV7-2 with TRBJ2-3; no clear D gene. Germline CDR1 reads SGHTA; CDR2 reads FQGNSA. V was trimmed by 0 bases and J by 5 bases, leaving 6 bases between them. CDR3 size: 13 residues. Here the CDR3 reads CASSLARRDTQYF. The CDR3 DNA reads as TGTGCCAGCAGCTTAGCCCGCAGAGATACGCAGTATTTT.

This clone has more than one count but fewer than ten. This chain links TRBV28 with TRBJ2-1; 9 bases align to TRBD2. Germline loops: CDR1 MDHEN, CDR2 SYDVKM. With V trimmed by 9 bases and J by 8 bases, 14 bases remained unmatched. This CDR3 comprises 15 residues. DNA for the CDR3: TGTGCCAGTATTAGAATGGCTAGCGGGATGGATGAGCAGTTCTTC. Translated: CASIRMASGMDEQFF.

This chain connects TRBV7-2 to TRBJ2-4; tentatively, D is TRBD2 (6 bases). Deletions cut 5 bases from V and 5 bases from J, with 22 bases between. Germline-derived CDR1 and CDR2 are SGHTA and FQGNSA. The CDR3 spans 17 residues. CDR3: CASSPRGFSFLENIQYF. CDR3 coding DNA: TGTGCCAGCAGCCCTCGGGGGTTTAGCTTCCTCGAAAACATTCAGTACTTC.

The rearrangement links TRBV7-2 to TRBJ2-3; 12 bases align to TRBD2. CDR1 is SGHTA, CDR2 FQGNSA, per germline. The ends lost 8 bases at V and 4 bases at J; junction bases unmatched: 10. The CDR3 extends over 16 amino acids. The DNA of the CDR3 is TGTGCCAGCGCTTGGCGACTAGCGGGAGCCGCAGATACGCAGTATTTT. Amino acid sequence: CASAWRLAGAADTQYF.

The V call is TRBV3-1 (or the pseudogene TRBV3-2), the J call TRBJ2-1; 10 nucleotides match TRBD2. The germline gives CDR1 LGHDT, CDR2 YNNKEL (reference sequence). CDR3 length: 15 amino acids. The V segment lost 3 bases and the J segment 4 bases; nucleotides outside the gene matches: 3. In nucleotides, the CDR3 is TGTGCCAGCAGCCATAGGACTAGCGGTTACAATGAGCAGTTCTTC. Translation: CASSHRTSGYNEQFF.

CDR3 nucleotide sequence: TGTGCCATCAGTGATCGGTCCAGGGAGGACGAGCAGTACTTC. Protein product: CAISDRSREDEQYF. V usage is TRBV10-3 and J usage is TRBJ2-7, with D perhaps TRBD2 (6 bases). This CDR3 comprises 14 residues. Trimming pared 3 bases from V and 5 bases from J, leaving 14 bases between. Germline loops: CDR1 ENHRY, CDR2 SYGVKD.

This clone was counted only a few times. The chain recombines TRBV5-1 with TRBJ1-4; tentative D call: TRBD1 (6 bases). V gave up 1 base and J gave up 3 bases, with 13 bases separating them. CDR3 size: 16 residues. CDR1 is SGHRS, CDR2 YFSETQ, per germline. Written as DNA, the CDR3 is TGCGCCAGCAGCTTGCAGGGGTTAGGATCTAATGAAAAACTGTTTTTT. It codes for CASSLQGLGSNEKLFF.

In nucleotides, the CDR3 is TGTGCCAGCAGGCCGAGACAGACTTTCCAAGAGACCCAGTACTTC. Translation: CASRPRQTFQETQYF. The chain recombines TRBV6-5 with TRBJ2-5; D perhaps matches TRBD1 (5 bases). Germline CDR1 reads MNHEY; CDR2 reads SVGAGI. The CDR3 length is 15 residues. Trimming took off 6 bases at V and 1 base at J, with 15 bases between the two ends.

The V call is TRBV18, the J call TRBJ1-5, with D hard to call. Deletions cut 2 bases from V and 1 base from J, with 9 bases between. The CDR3 is 15 residues long. CDR1 and CDR2 (germline): KGHSH, LQKENI. This chain's CDR3 is CASSPMAQSNQPQHF. In nucleotides, the CDR3 is TGTGCCAGCTCACCAATGGCCCAAAGCAATCAGCCCCAGCATTTT. The whole variable domain, remainder taken from reference TRBV18 and TRBJ1-5, is NAGVMQNPRHLVRRRGQEARLRCSPMKGHSHVYWYRQLPEEGLKFMVYLQKENIIDESGMPKERFSAEFPKEGPSILRIQQVVRGDSAAYFCASSPMAQSNQPQHFGDGTRLSIL.

The rearrangement joins TRBV15 to TRBJ1-4; 11 bases align to TRBD1. V lost 3 bases and J lost 8; bases outside the gene matches: 2. Germline V gene data show CDR1 as LNHNV and CDR2 as YYDKDF (reference sequence). The CDR3 length is 14 residues. CDR3 sequence: CATSRDRGQEKLFF. CDR3 coding DNA: TGTGCCACCAGCAGGGACAGGGGGCAGGAAAAACTGTTTTTT.

This clone was found a few times. This chain joins TRBV11-1 and TRBJ1-2; TRBD1 matches at 7 bases. The length of the CDR3 is 13 residues. The V gene's germline CDR1 is SGHAT and CDR2 FQDESV (reference sequence). V dropped 4 bases and J dropped 4; count of bases not matched to a gene: 3. The CDR3 nucleotides are TGTGCCAGCAGCTCGGGACAGTTCTATGGCTACACCTTC. This encodes CASSSGQFYGYTF.

The chain carries TRBV4-1 and TRBJ2-5; 7 bases line up with TRBD2. CDR3 length: 14 amino acids. J was trimmed by 9 bases and V by 0 bases; bases with no gene match: 7. Germline CDR1 is MGHRA and CDR2 is YSYEKL. As DNA, the CDR3 is TGCGCCAGCAGCCAAGACCTAGCGGCCAGGGCCCAGTACTTC. This codes for CASSQDLAARAQYF.

The J gene is TRBJ2-6, the V gene TRBV5-5; maybe TRBD2 (6 bases). The V end lost 2 bases, the J end lost 0 bases, and 15 bases lay between the germline ends. Germline V gives CDR1 SGHKS, CDR2 YYEKEE (reference sequence). The CDR3 runs to 18 residues. CDR3 nucleotide sequence: TGTGCCAGCAGCTTACTTACTAGCCCCGTCTCTGGGGCCAACGTCCTGACTTTC. It yields the protein CASSLLTSPVSGANVLTF.

The chain links TRBV4-1 to TRBJ2-1; 9 bases match TRBD2. The CDR3 has 16 residues. V trimming: 3 bases; J trimming: 6 bases; junction bases outside the gene matches: 9. Looked up from germline, CDR1 is MGHRA and CDR2 is YSYEKL. Written as DNA, the CDR3 is TGCGCCAGCAGCCAGGGGTCTAGCGGGATAAGCAATGAGCAGTTCTTC. It specifies CASSQGSSGISNEQFF.

This chain uses TRBV19 with TRBJ2-1, with TRBD2 identical over 7 bases. The CDR3 length is 15 residues. Germline V gene sequence: CDR1 LNHDA, CDR2 SQIVND (reference sequence). V shed 8 bases and J 6 bases; nucleotides not matched to a gene: 13. CDR3 amino acids: CASVGREVVGNEQFF. The CDR3 DNA reads as TGTGCCAGTGTAGGACGGGAGGTAGTCGGCAATGAGCAGTTCTTC.

This chain connects TRBV5-8 to TRBJ1-2; D is possibly TRBD1 (5 bases). V shed 2 bases and J shed 4 bases, with 15 bases lying between them. The CDR3 contains 15 residues. Per the germline V gene, CDR1 is SGHTS and CDR2 is YDEGEE. The CDR3 is CASSFSLGLGYGYTF. The DNA of the CDR3 is TGTGCCAGCAGCTTCTCCTTGGGGCTCGGCTATGGCTACACCTTC.

This clone was found a few times. The chain employs TRBV11-2 and TRBJ2-5; no definite D call. CDR1 SGHAT and CDR2 FQNNGV come from the germline V gene. V was clipped by 5 bases and J by 4 bases, with 11 bases between them. The CDR3 sequence is 13 residues long. CDR3 sequence reads: CASSPLVVETQYF. In nucleotides, the CDR3 is TGTGCCAGCAGCCCACTTGTGGTAGAGACCCAGTACTTC.